This T cell receptor (beta chain) stems from a study of human CD8 memory T cell subsets. From duplicate vials of about 140,000 sorted CD8+ T cells per subset, RNA was isolated. Study-wide findings and caveats: Among T cells, stem-like memory and precursor exhausted subsets showed similarly high diversity, unlike effector memory cells.

Of note for this clonotype: Its antigen remains unknown.

UMI-labeled 5' RACE generated the TCR beta libraries. TCRdb processed the 5' RACE reads again and assigns one entry to each CDR3 protein, with no DNA. The ten most abundant clones cover 20% of a sample with several thousand distinct CDR3 sequences. This CDR3 region has 15 residues. The V gene's germline CDR1 is SGDLS and CDR2 YYNGEE. The sequencing sample was made of CD8+ T cells from PBMCs. The sequence derives from a human donor in good health. The chain links TRBV9 to TRBJ1-5; TCRdb picks TRBD1, but there is no DNA to check that call. CDR3 amino acids: CASSAHPGANQPQHF. The full variable domain, its missing parts supplied by reference TRBV9 and TRBJ1-5, is DSGVTQTPKHLITATGQRVTLRCSPRSGDLSVYWYQQSLDQGLQFLIQYYNGEERAKGNILERFSAQQFPDLHSELNLSSLELGDSALYFCASSAHPGANQPQHFGDGTRLSIL.